The 25 T cell receptor beta chains below were found in one sample sequenced in a study of T cells in Graves' hyperthyroidism and ophthalmopathy. From RNA transcripts, TCR beta CDR3 regions were amplified. The HTBI set primed first-round TCR CDR3 RT-PCR. TCRdb reanalysed the multiplex PCR reads using MiXCR and keeps one entry per CDR3 protein. The sample shows 300,000 to 500,000 distinct CDR3 sequences, about 16% of them seen only once. The specimen sequenced was blood. The receptors derive from a woman younger than 45 with Graves' hyperthyroidism.

The V and J genes are TRBV11-2 and TRBJ2-7; a possible D gene is TRBD1 (5 bases). The CDR3 contains 16 residues. CDR1 is SGHAT, CDR2 FQNNGV, per germline. V was pared by 1 base and J by 6 bases, with 19 bases between. DNA for the CDR3: TGTGCCAGCAGCTTAGGCGCGGCAGGGCCGTTTGGCGAGCAGTACTTC. It specifies CASSLGAAGPFGEQYF. The whole variable domain, filled in from reference TRBV11-2 and TRBJ2-7, reads EAGVAQSPRYKIIEKRQSVAFWCNPISGHATLYWYQQILGQGPKLLIQFQNNGVVDDSQLPKDRFSAERLKGVDSTLKIQPAKLEDSAVYLCASSLGAAGPFGEQYFGPGTRLTVT.

The chain has TRBV12-3 or TRBV12-4 and TRBJ2-1; 10 positions match TRBD2. Trimming at V came to 2 bases and at J to 9 bases, leaving 7 bases not matched to a gene. The CDR3 loop spans 15 amino acids. The CDR3 protein is CASSLSPSGRGEQFF. Written as DNA, the CDR3 is TGTGCCAGCAGTTTATCGCCTAGCGGGAGAGGTGAGCAGTTCTTC.

This clonotype was counted only a few times. The chain is built from TRBV19 and TRBJ2-2; the match to TRBD1 covers 8 bases. Germline-derived CDR1 and CDR2 are LNHDA and SQIVND (reference sequence). The V and J ends lost 9 bases and 10 bases, in that order; junction bases with no gene match: 16. This CDR3 is built from 15 residues. The CDR3 loop is CASTFPTGVEEELFF. The CDR3 nucleotides are TGTGCCAGCACTTTCCCGACAGGGGTTGAGGAGGAGCTGTTTTTT.

This clonotype was observed a few times. CDR3 amino acids: CSARDIRGRGYTF. For the CDR3, the DNA is TGCAGTGCTAGAGATATCAGGGGCCGTGGCTACACCTTC. The chain combines TRBV20-1 with TRBJ1-2, with TRBD1 as a possible D gene (6 bases). Germline CDR1 is DFQATT and CDR2 is SNEGSKA (reference sequence). V lost 0 bases and J 7 bases, leaving 12 bases between the germline ends. This CDR3 has 13 amino acids.

This clonotype has a count of ten or more. The chain links TRBV6-1 to TRBJ2-7, with D perhaps assigned TRBD1 or TRBD2 (5 bases each). V lost 5 bases, J lost 4 bases, and 21 bases lay in between. Germline assignment: CDR1 MNHNS and CDR2 SASEGT. This CDR3 region has 16 residues. The CDR3 reads CASSHGAGTAAYEQYF. CDR3 nucleotides: TGTGCCAGCAGTCACGGCGCCGGGACGGCAGCATACGAGCAGTACTTC.

This clonotype was counted ten times or more. The CDR3 sequence: CASSQEKSEQFF. CDR3 bases: TGTGCCAGCAGCCAAGAAAAGAGTGAGCAGTTCTTC. The chain couples TRBV3-1 to TRBJ2-1; no definite D call. The ends were cut back, 0 bases at V and 9 bases at J, with 6 bases in the middle. The CDR3 sequence is 12 residues long. Looked up from germline, CDR1 is LGHDT and CDR2 is YNNKEL (reference sequence).

This clonotype was counted many times. V gene TRBV20-1 combines with J gene TRBJ2-1; D is possibly TRBD2 (5 bases). V was pared by 1 base and J by 0 bases, with 22 bases between. The CDR3 runs to 19 residues. Germline CDR1 is DFQATT and CDR2 is SNEGSKA (reference sequence). DNA for the CDR3: TGCAGTGCTAGAGCTCACCTCCCAAAGACTATCACCTCCTACAATGAGCAGTTCTTC. It translates to CSARAHLPKTITSYNEQFF.

Many counts were recorded for this clonotype. The rearrangement joins TRBV3-1 to TRBJ1-1, with a possible D match to TRBD1 (6 bases). V shed 4 bases and J shed 4 bases, with 13 bases lying between them. The CDR3 length is 14 residues. Per the germline V gene, CDR1 is LGHDT and CDR2 is YNNKEL (reference sequence). CDR3 DNA sequence: TGTGCCAGCAGCCGAGAAGACAGGTTCACTGAAGCTTTCTTT. This translates into CASSREDRFTEAFF.

This clonotype was detected many times. The chain has TRBV4-2 and TRBJ2-3; D uncertain. Trimming shortened V by 0 bases and J by 2 bases, and 3 bases separated the two germline ends. Germline V gene lookup returns CDR1 LGHNA and CDR2 YNFKEQ. The CDR3 extends over 13 amino acids. The CDR3 nucleotides read TGTGCCAGCAGCCAAGAGTACACAGATACGCAGTATTTT. Translation: CASSQEYTDTQYF.

The chain combines TRBV5-4 with TRBJ2-2; 8 nucleotides agree with TRBD1. The ends lost 4 bases at V and 3 bases at J; junction bases unmatched: 5. This CDR3 spans 15 amino acids. Germline V gene data show CDR1 as SGHNT and CDR2 as YYREEE (reference sequence). The CDR3 loop reads CASSRATGDTGELFF. For the CDR3, the DNA is TGTGCCAGCAGCCGAGCGACAGGGGACACCGGGGAGCTGTTTTTT.

This clonotype was counted at least ten times. The rearrangement joins TRBV12-3 or TRBV12-4 to TRBJ2-5, with D unresolved. The CDR3 is 14 amino acids. V lost 2 bases and J 1 base, leaving 8 bases between the germline ends. The CDR3 region is CASSLLPRQETQYF. CDR3 nucleotide sequence: TGTGCCAGCAGTTTACTACCACGCCAAGAGACCCAGTACTTC.

The chain couples TRBV27 to TRBJ1-2; unclear D gene. The CDR3 contains 16 residues. CDR1 is MNHEY, CDR2 SMNVEV, per germline (reference sequence). The V end was cut by 3 bases, the J end by 5 bases, with 19 bases between. CDR3 in amino acids: CASSFGPIGVGYGYTF. The DNA for the CDR3 is TGTGCCAGCAGTTTCGGCCCAATAGGTGTTGGATATGGCTACACCTTC.

The rearrangement joins TRBV10-3 to TRBJ2-7; tentative D call: TRBD2 (6 bases). From germline, CDR1 is ENHRY and CDR2 SYGVKD. This CDR3 is 15 amino acids long. V lost 6 bases and J 7 bases, leaving 22 bases between the germline ends. CDR3 in DNA: TGTGCCATCAGAAATACGACTAGGGGAGTTGAAGAGCAGTACTTC. Protein: CAIRNTTRGVEEQYF.

The J gene is TRBJ1-4, the V gene TRBV28; no reliable D call. From germline, CDR1 is MDHEN and CDR2 SYDVKM. With 5 bases removed from V and 5 bases from J, the gap between germline ends came to 12 bases. The CDR3 has 14 residues. Here the CDR3 DNA reads TGTGCCAGCAGTCTTCCTCAGTTCAATGAAAAACTGTTTTTT. Translating gives CASSLPQFNEKLFF.

The chain uses TRBV6-1 and TRBJ2-3; no reliable D call. Trimming shortened V by 9 bases and J by 0 bases, and 10 bases separated the two germline ends. Germline assignment: CDR1 MNHNS and CDR2 SASEGT. The CDR3 has 13 residues. The CDR3 region is CASRADSTDTQYF. The DNA of the CDR3 is TGTGCCAGTCGGGCGGACAGCACAGATACGCAGTATTTT.

The V call is TRBV10-3, the J call TRBJ1-5, with 8 bases identical to TRBD1. This CDR3 is built from 16 residues. CDR1 is ENHRY, CDR2 SYGVKD, per germline. The ends lost 0 bases at V and 5 bases at J; junction bases unmatched: 6. In DNA, the CDR3 is TGTGCCATCAGTGAGTCGGGGACAGGCTCTCATCAGCCCCAGCATTTT. It is translated as CAISESGTGSHQPQHF.

Comments on this clonotype: The conserved closing phenylalanine or tryptophan is absent in this CDR3, likely reflecting a read error. The rearrangement uses TRBV7-8 and TRBJ1-1; a weak D match, TRBD1 (6 bases). CDR1 and CDR2 from the germline V gene are SGHVS and FQNEAQ. The CDR3 is made up of 15 amino acids. V lost 6 bases and J 4 bases, leaving 18 bases between the germline ends. The CDR3 reads CASSPPRGQSTEAFL. In DNA, the CDR3 is TGTGCCAGCAGTCCGCCCCGGGGGCAAAGCACTGAAGCTTTCCTT.

This clonotype was seen a few times. For the CDR3, the DNA is TGTGCCAGCAGTTTACAGCGGAATTCCTACAATGAGCAGTTCTTC. Translation gives CASSLQRNSYNEQFF. The rearrangement uses TRBV27 and TRBJ2-1, with a weak D call TRBD2 (5 bases). V gave up 2 bases and J gave up 1 base, with 9 bases separating them. Germline V lookup: CDR1 MNHEY, CDR2 SMNVEV (reference sequence). This CDR3 has 15 amino acids.

This clonotype came up many times. The chain joins TRBV27 to TRBJ2-3; TRBD1 agrees at 9 bases. This CDR3 has 16 residues. The V segment lost 2 bases and the J segment 4 bases; nucleotides outside the gene matches: 7. Germline V gives CDR1 MNHEY, CDR2 SMNVEV (reference sequence). The CDR3 sequence is CASSLRDRERPDTQYF. CDR3 DNA: TGTGCCAGCAGTTTAAGGGACAGGGAGAGGCCAGATACGCAGTATTTT.

This clonotype has a handful of counts. This chain uses TRBV28 with TRBJ2-4; D is unclear. The germline CDR1 and CDR2 sequences are MDHEN and SYDVKM. V was pared by 3 bases and J by 1 base, with 7 bases between. The CDR3 runs 14 residues. CDR3 protein: CASSFVAAKNIQYF. The CDR3 DNA follows: TGTGCCAGCAGTTTTGTGGCTGCCAAAAACATTCAGTACTTC.

This clonotype was seen repeatedly, ten times or more. The chain joins TRBV28 to TRBJ2-1; 8 bases align to TRBD1. The CDR3 has 16 amino acids. With V trimmed by 1 base and J by 7 bases, 9 bases remained unmatched. Germline CDR1 is MDHEN and CDR2 is SYDVKM. The CDR3 nucleotides read TGTGCCAGCAGTTTATCCGTTCGGACAGGGCGGAATGAGCAGTTCTTC. Protein sequence: CASSLSVRTGRNEQFF.

The chain uses TRBV5-4 and TRBJ1-1, with D unclear. CDR1 is SGHNT and CDR2 is YYREEE in the germline V gene (reference sequence). This CDR3 spans 13 amino acids. V lost 5 bases and J 2 bases, leaving 10 bases between the germline ends. This chain's CDR3 is CASRFDPNTEAFF. CDR3 DNA sequence: TGTGCCAGCAGATTCGACCCAAACACTGAAGCTTTCTTT.

J is TRBJ2-7 and V is TRBV7-2; no firm D call. The J call may be mistaken, given a closer DNA end match to TRBJ2-1. This CDR3 is built from 11 residues. Germline CDR1 reads SGHTA; CDR2 reads FQGNSA. The CDR3 coding sequence is TGTGCCAGCAGCTCGCGCTACGAGCAGTTCTTC. Translation gives CASSSRYEQFF.

This clonotype was recorded at least ten times. The J gene is TRBJ1-5, the V gene TRBV11-2, with 11 bases lining up with TRBD1. With 1 base clipped from V and 3 bases from J, the junction kept 2 bases outside the gene matches. CDR3 size: 16 residues. Germline loops: CDR1 SGHAT, CDR2 FQNNGV. The CDR3 spells CASSLGDRGDNQPQHF. CDR3 in DNA: TGTGCCAGCAGCTTAGGGGACAGGGGGGACAATCAGCCCCAGCATTTT.

In this sample, this clonotype turned up many times. The genes are TRBV28 and TRBJ1-5; 10 positions agree with TRBD1. V was pared by 10 bases and J by 7 bases, with 10 bases of the junction left unmatched. The CDR3 is 14 amino acids. CDR1 is MDHEN, CDR2 SYDVKM, per germline. In nucleotides, the CDR3 is TGTGCCACCAGGACAGGGGGGCGTATGCAGCCCCAGCATTTT. Its translation is CATRTGGRMQPQHF.